This T cell receptor beta chain was retrieved from a study of cytomegalovirus exposure and HLA in healthy donors. Findings and limits, study-wide: Presence/absence analyses rested on an assumption that sequencing depth was roughly uniform across donors. Analysis was carried out at a later point, and it linked a missense DCLRE1C variant to TCR beta V- and J-gene trimming.

V dropped 0 bases and J dropped 4; count of bases not matched to a gene: 11. Germline CDR1 is SGHRS and CDR2 is YFSETQ. This CDR3 contains 17 residues. This clone occurred once. Its specificity is not known. PCR involved 60 Vbeta and 13 Jbeta primers. Original processing notes: In a later analysis, roughly 10 million of approximately 81 million unique beta chains occurred in at least two donors. Here immunoSEQ multiplex PCR was the method, and the copy in TCRdb shows in-frame clones only, minus some. The DNA gave D and trimming, while V, J and clone size come from that table. Here the sample spans 150,000 to 200,000 clones, about 85% being singletons.

Sequences were obtained from PBMCs. The chain is built from TRBV5-1 and TRBJ2-7; 9 nucleotides match TRBD2. The clonotype comes from a woman in her 50s in good health and CMV-seronegative. The CDR3 nucleotides read TGCGCCAGCAGCTTGGGGCCCCCGGGACTAGCTACTTACGAGCAGTACTTC. It codes for CASSLGPPGLATYEQYF. The variable domain in full, completed from reference TRBV5-1 and TRBJ2-7, reads KAGVTQTPRYLIKTRGQQVTLSCSPISGHRSVSWYQQTPGQGLQFLFEYFSETQRNKGNFPGRFSGRQFSNSRSEMNVSTLELGDSALYLCASSLGPPGLATYEQYFGPGTRLTVT.